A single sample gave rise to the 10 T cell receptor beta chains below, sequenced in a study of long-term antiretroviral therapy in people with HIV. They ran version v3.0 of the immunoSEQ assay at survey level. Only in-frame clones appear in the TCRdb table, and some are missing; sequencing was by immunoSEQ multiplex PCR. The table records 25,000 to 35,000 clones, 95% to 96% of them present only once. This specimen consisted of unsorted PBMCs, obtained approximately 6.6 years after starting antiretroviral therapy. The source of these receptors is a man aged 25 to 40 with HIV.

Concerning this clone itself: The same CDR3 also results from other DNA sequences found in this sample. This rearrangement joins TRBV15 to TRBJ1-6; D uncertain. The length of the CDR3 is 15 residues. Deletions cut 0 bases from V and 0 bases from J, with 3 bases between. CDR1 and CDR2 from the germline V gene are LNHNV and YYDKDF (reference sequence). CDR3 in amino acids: CATSRDSSYNSPLHF. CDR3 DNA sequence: TGTGCCACCAGCAGAGACAGCTCCTATAATTCACCCCTCCACTTT.

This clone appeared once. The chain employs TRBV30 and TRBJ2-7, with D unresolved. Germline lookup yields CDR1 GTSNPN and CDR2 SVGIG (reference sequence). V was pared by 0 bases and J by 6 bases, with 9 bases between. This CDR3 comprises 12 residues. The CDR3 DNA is TGTGCCTGGAGTGTAGGACCTTCCGAGCAGTACTTC. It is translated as CAWSVGPSEQYF.

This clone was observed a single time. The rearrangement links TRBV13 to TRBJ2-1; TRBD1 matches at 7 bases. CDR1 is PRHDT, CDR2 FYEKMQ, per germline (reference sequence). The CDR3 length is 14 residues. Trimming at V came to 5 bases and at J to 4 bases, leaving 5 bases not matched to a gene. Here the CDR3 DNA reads TGTGCCAGCAGCCTCGGACAGGAGTACAATGAGCAGTTCTTC. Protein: CASSLGQEYNEQFF.

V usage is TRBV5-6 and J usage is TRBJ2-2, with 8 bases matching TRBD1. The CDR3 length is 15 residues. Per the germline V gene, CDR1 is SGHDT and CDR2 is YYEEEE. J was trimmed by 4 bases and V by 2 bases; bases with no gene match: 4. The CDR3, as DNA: TGTGCCAGCAGCTTAAGGACAGGGAGCACCGGGGAGCTGTTTTTT. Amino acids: CASSLRTGSTGELFF.

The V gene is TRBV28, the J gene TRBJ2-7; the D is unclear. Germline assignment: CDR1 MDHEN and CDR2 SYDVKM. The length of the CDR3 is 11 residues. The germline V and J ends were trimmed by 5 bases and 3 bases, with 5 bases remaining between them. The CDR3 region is CASSQYYEQYF. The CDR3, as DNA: TGTGCCAGCAGTCAATACTACGAGCAGTACTTC.

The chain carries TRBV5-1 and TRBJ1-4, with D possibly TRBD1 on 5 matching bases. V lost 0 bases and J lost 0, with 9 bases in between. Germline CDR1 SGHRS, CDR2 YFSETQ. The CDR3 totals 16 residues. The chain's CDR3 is CASSLVDSSTNEKLFF. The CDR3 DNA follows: TGCGCCAGCAGCTTGGTAGACAGCTCAACTAATGAAAAACTGTTTTTT. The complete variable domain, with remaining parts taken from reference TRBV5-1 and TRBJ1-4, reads KAGVTQTPRYLIKTRGQQVTLSCSPISGHRSVSWYQQTPGQGLQFLFEYFSETQRNKGNFPGRFSGRQFSNSRSEMNVSTLELGDSALYLCASSLVDSSTNEKLFFGSGTQLSVL.

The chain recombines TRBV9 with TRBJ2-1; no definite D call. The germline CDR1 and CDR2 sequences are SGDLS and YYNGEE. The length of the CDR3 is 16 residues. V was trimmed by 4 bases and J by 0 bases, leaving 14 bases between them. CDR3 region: CASSTWAKSSYNEQFF. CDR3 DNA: TGTGCCAGCAGCACCTGGGCTAAAAGCTCCTACAATGAGCAGTTCTTC. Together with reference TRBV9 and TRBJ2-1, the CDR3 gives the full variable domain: DSGVTQTPKHLITATGQRVTLRCSPRSGDLSVYWYQQSLDQGLQFLIQYYNGEERAKGNILERFSAQQFPDLHSELNLSSLELGDSALYFCASSTWAKSSYNEQFFGPGTRLTVL.

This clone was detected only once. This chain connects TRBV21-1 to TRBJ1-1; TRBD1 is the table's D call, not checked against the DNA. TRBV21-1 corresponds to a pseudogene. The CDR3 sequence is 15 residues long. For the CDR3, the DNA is TGTGCCAGCAGCAAAGGAGTAGGGGGCGCAACTGAAGCTTTCTTT. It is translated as CASSKGVGGATEAFF.

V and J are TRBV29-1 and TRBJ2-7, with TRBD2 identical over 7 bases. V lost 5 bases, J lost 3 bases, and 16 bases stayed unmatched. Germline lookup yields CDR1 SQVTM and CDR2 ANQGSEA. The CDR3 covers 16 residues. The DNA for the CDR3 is TGCAGCGTTCGCGGGAGTGGCGTGTCGTTGGGCTACGAGCAGTACTTC. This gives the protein CSVRGSGVSLGYEQYF.

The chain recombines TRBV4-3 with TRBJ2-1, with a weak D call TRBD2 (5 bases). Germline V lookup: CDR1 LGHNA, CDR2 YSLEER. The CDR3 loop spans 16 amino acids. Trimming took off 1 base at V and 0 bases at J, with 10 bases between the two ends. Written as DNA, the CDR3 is TGCGCCAGCAGCCAAGGGACTGGGGTCTCCTACAATGAGCAGTTCTTC. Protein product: CASSQGTGVSYNEQFF.